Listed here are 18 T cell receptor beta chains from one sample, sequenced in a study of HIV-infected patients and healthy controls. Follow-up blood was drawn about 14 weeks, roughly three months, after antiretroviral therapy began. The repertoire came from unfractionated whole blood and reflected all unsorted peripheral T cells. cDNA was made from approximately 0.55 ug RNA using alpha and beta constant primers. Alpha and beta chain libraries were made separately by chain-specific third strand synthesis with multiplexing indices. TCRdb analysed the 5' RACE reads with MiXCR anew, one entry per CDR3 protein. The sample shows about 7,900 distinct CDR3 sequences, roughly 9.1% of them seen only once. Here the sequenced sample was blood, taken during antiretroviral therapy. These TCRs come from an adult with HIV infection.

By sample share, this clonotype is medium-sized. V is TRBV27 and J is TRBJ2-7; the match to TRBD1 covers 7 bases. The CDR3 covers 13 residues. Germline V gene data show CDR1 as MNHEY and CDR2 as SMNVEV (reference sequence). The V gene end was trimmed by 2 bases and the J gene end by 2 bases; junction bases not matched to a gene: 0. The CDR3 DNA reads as TGTGCCAGCAGTTTAGGGACAGCCTACGAGCAGTACTTC. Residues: CASSLGTAYEQYF.

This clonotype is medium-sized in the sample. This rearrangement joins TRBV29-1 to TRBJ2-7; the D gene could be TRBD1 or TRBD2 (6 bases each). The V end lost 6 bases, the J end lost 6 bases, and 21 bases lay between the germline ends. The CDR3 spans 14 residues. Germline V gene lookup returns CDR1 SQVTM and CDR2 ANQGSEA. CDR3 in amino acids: CSVSGAGADPEQYF. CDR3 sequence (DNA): TGCAGCGTGTCGGGGGCAGGGGCGGACCCCGAGCAGTACTTC.

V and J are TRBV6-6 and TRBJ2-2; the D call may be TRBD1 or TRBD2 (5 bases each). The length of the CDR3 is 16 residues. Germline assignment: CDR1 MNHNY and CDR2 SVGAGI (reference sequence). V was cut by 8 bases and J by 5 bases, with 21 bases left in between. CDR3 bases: TGTGCCAGCGGCCCGACCGGGACCCTTATTACCGGGGAGCTGTTTTTT. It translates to CASGPTGTLITGELFF.

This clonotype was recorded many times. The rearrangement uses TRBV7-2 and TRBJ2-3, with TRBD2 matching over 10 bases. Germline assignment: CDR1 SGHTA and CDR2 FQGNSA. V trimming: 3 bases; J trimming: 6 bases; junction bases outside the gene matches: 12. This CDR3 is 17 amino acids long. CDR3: CASSFAPLAGGPDTQYF. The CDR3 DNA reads TGTGCCAGCAGCTTTGCCCCCTTAGCGGGAGGACCCGATACGCAGTATTTT.

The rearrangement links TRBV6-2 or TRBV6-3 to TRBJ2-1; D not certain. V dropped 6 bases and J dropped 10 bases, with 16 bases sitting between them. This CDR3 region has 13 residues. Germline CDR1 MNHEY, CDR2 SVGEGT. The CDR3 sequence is CASRLPRVAEQFF. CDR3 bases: TGTGCCAGCAGACTACCTAGGGTAGCCGAGCAGTTCTTC.

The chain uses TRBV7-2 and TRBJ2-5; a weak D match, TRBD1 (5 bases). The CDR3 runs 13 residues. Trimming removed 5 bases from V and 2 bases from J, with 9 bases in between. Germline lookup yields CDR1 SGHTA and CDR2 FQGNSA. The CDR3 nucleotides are TGTGCCAGCAGCCGACAGATTCAAGAGACCCAGTACTTC. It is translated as CASSRQIQETQYF.

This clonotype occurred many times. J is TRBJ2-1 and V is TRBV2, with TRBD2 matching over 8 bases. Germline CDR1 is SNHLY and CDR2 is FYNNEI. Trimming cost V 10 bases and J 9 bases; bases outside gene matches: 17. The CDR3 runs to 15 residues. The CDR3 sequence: CATKEAGVGGGEQFF. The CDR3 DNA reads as TGTGCCACGAAAGAAGCGGGAGTCGGGGGAGGTGAGCAGTTCTTC.

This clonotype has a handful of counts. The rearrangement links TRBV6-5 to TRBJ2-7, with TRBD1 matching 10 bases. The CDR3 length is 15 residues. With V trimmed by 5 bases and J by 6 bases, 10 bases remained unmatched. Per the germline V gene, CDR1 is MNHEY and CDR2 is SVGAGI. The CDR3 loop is CASSPRTGGLSEQYF. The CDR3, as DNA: TGTGCCAGCAGTCCGAGGACAGGGGGATTGAGCGAGCAGTACTTC.

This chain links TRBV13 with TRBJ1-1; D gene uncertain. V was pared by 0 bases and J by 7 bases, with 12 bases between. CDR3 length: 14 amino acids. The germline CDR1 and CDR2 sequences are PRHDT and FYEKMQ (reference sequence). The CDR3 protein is CASSLGRGGLEAFF. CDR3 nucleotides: TGTGCCAGCAGCTTAGGCCGGGGAGGGCTTGAAGCTTTCTTT.

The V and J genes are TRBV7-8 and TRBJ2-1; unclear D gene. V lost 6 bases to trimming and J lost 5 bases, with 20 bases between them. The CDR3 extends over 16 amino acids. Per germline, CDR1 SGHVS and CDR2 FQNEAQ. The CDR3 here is CASSQTHSPLDNEQFF. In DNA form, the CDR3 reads TGTGCCAGCAGTCAAACCCACAGCCCTTTGGACAATGAGCAGTTCTTC.

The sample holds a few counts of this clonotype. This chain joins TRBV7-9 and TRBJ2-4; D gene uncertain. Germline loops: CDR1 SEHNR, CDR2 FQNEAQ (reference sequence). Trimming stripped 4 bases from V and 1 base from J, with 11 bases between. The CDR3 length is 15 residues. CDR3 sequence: CASSSESLAKNIQYF. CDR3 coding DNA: TGTGCCAGCAGCTCTGAATCCCTGGCCAAAAACATTCAGTACTTC.

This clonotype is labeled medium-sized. The CDR3 sequence is CSAPTSGRHHNEQFF. The CDR3 region has the DNA TGCAGTGCCCCGACTAGCGGGAGACATCACAATGAGCAGTTCTTC. J is TRBJ2-1 and V is TRBV20-1; TRBD2 aligns across 12 bases. The germline V gene has CDR1 DFQATT and CDR2 SNEGSKA (reference sequence). CDR3 length: 15 amino acids. The junction had 8 bases not matched to a gene; V was cut back by 6 bases and J by 5 bases.

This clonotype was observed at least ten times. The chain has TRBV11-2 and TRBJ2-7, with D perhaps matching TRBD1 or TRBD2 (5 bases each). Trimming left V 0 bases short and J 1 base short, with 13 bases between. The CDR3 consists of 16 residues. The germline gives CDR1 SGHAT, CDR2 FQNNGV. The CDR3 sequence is CASSLDWDPFSYEQYF. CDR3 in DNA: TGTGCCAGCAGCTTAGACTGGGACCCTTTTTCCTACGAGCAGTACTTC.

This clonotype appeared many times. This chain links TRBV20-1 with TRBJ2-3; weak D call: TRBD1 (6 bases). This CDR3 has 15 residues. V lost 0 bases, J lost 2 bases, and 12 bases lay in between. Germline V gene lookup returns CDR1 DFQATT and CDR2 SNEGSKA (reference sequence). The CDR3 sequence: CSARDVGGPTDTQYF. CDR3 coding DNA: TGCAGTGCTAGAGATGTAGGGGGACCCACAGATACGCAGTATTTT.

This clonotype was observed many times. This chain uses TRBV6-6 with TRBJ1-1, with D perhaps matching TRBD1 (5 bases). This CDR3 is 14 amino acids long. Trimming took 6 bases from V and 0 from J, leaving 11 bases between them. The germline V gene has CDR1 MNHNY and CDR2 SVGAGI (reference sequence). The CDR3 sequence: CASSPQVVNTEAFF. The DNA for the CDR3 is TGTGCCAGCAGCCCACAGGTCGTGAACACTGAAGCTTTCTTT.

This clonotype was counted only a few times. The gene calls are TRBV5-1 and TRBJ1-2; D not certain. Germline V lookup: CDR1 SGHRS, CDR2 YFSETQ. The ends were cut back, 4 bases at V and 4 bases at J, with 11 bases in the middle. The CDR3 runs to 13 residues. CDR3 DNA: TGCGCCAGCAGCATCGACACCCTCTATGGCTACACCTTC. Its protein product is CASSIDTLYGYTF.

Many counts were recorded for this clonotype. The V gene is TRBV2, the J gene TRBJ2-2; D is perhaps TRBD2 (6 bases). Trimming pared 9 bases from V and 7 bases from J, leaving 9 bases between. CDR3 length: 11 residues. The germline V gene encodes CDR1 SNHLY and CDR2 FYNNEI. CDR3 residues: CARLASGELFF. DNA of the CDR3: TGTGCCAGACTAGCAAGCGGGGAGCTGTTTTTT.

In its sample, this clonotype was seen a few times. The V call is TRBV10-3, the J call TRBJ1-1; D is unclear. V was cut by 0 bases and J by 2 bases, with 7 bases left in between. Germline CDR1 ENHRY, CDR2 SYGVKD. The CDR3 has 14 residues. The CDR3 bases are TGTGCCATCAGTGAGTCGATGACCAACACTGAAGCTTTCTTT. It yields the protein CAISESMTNTEAFF.